These T cell receptor beta chains were read from a single sample in a study of T-cell reconstitution after alpha-beta-depleted transplantation in children. TCRdb fed the PCR reads into MiXCR, producing one record per CDR3 protein. The table records about 690,000 distinct CDR3 sequences, around a sixth of them present only once. The sequencing here drew on PBMCs from the stem cell graft donor, taken from the stem cell graft. The receptors stem from a human donor who donated a stem cell graft to a child with acute myeloid leukemia. The CDR3 runs from the conserved cysteine through the conserved F or W. Each record gives: V gene, clone size, D gene, J gene, CDR3 DNA, CDR3 protein. D genes are given only for firm matches. A row's size may be missing; if present it is once, few, many or a size class.

TRBV7-7	-	-	TRBJ1-5	TGTGCCAGCATGGTCCCTCTACGGGGCAATCAGCCCCAGCATTTT	CASMVPLRGNQPQHF
TRBV6-5	many	-	TRBJ2-7	TGTGCCAGCAGTTATAGGCAGGGAACTTCCTACGAGCAGTACTTC	CASSYRQGTSYEQYF
TRBV12-3/TRBV12-4	few	-	TRBJ2-5	TGTGCCAGCAGTCAAGTACCGAGACAAGAGACCCAGTACTTC	CASSQVPRQETQYF
TRBV10-3	-	TRBD1	TRBJ1-2	TGTGCCATCAGTGAAGCCCGGGACAGCAAGAATGGCTACACCTTC	CAISEARDSKNGYTF
TRBV7-9	many	-	TRBJ1-2	TGTGCCAGCAGCTTGGCAGGGGATGGCTACACCTTC	CASSLAGDGYTF
TRBV20-1	many	-	TRBJ1-6	TGCAGTGCCGCCTCCGGGTCACCCCTCCACTTT	CSAASGSPLHF
TRBV30	-	-	TRBJ2-1	TGTGCCTGGAGTGGTGATCTCTACAATGAGCAGTTCTTC	CAWSGDLYNEQFF
TRBV5-1	once	-	TRBJ2-1	TGCGCCAGCAGCCGCGGAGGGGCGCGGAGCTCCTACAATGAGCAGTTCTTC	CASSRGGARSSYNEQFF
TRBV30	-	-	TRBJ1-5	TGTGCCTGGAACGGAGATAGCAATCAGCCCCAGCATTTT	CAWNGDSNQPQHF
TRBV20-1	-	-	TRBJ2-2	TGCAGTGCCAAGGGCCAAGCCGGGGAGCTGTTTTTT	CSAKGQAGELFF
TRBV5-6	many	TRBD1	TRBJ2-1	TGTGCCAGCAGCTTTCGATCGACGGGACAGGGGTACAATGAGCAGTTCTTC	CASSFRSTGQGYNEQFF
TRBV11-1	-	-	TRBJ2-4	TGTGCCAGCAGCTACAGGGCCCTAGACATTCAGTACTTC	CASSYRALDIQYF
TRBV24-1	-	-	TRBJ2-1	TGTGCCACCAGTGATCAAGGACAGCTTAACAATGAGCAGTTCTTC	CATSDQGQLNNEQFF
TRBV12-3/TRBV12-4	many	-	TRBJ1-6	TGTGCCAGCAGCCAAGGGGCCTATTCACCCCTCCACTTT	CASSQGAYSPLHF
TRBV6-1	many	-	TRBJ1-4	TGTGCCAGCAGTGAAGGGTCAACTAATGAAAAACTGTTTTTT	CASSEGSTNEKLFF
TRBV20-1	-	-	TRBJ2-7	TGCAGTGCTAGGGCGCTCTACGAGCAGTACTTC	CSARALYEQYF
TRBV7-8	-	TRBD1	TRBJ2-5	TGTGCCAGCAGCTCCGCCCTGACAGGGCTGGGGGAGACCCAGTACTTC	CASSSALTGLGETQYF
TRBV7-9	few	TRBD2	TRBJ2-1	TGTGCCAGCAGCCGTTCCGGGGGGGCATCCTACAATGAGCAGTTCTTC	CASSRSGGASYNEQFF
TRBV25-1	few	-	TRBJ2-1	TGTGCCAGCAGTGGTTTGGGGGTCCCCCACAATGAGCAGTTCTTC	CASSGLGVPHNEQFF
TRBV20-1	-	TRBD1	TRBJ1-5	TGCAGTCGTTTTAGACAGGGAGCGATGTGGGACTATAGCAATCAGCCCCAGCATTTT	CSRFRQGAMWDYSNQPQHF
TRBV7-2	many	-	TRBJ1-5	TGTGCCAGCAGCTTAGGGAGCTACCAGCATTTT	CASSLGSYQHF
TRBV20-1	many	TRBD1	TRBJ2-1	TGCAGTGCGGGGGACAGAGACAATGAGCAGTTCTTC	CSAGDRDNEQFF
TRBV20-1	many	-	TRBJ1-5	TGCAGTGTCACTGCTGGGAATCAGCCCCAGCATTTT	CSVTAGNQPQHF
TRBV7-9	few	-	TRBJ1-1	TGTGCCAGCAGCTTAACCTTATACGAGAACACTGAAGCTTTCTTT	CASSLTLYENTEAFF
TRBV5-6	few	-	TRBJ2-1	TGTGCCAGCAGCTGGGGGACGGTAGGCTCCTACAATGAGCAGTTCTTC	CASSWGTVGSYNEQFF
TRBV5-1	once	TRBD1	TRBJ2-1	TGCGCCAGCAGCTTATCTTACGTCCCGGGACAGGCTCCTTCCAATGAGCAGTTCTTC	CASSLSYVPGQAPSNEQFF
TRBV12-3/TRBV12-4	once	TRBD1	TRBJ2-1	TGTGCCAGCAGTGACAGGGGATTAGGAGTCGGGCAGTTCTTC	CASSDRGLGVGQFF
TRBV19	-	TRBD2	TRBJ2-1	TGTGCCAGTAGTAGCGGGGGGGGATTGGATGAGCAGTTCTTC	CASSSGGGLDEQFF
TRBV7-6	many	TRBD1	TRBJ1-6	TGTGCCAGCAGAAGAACCGGGACAGGGAAATCACCCCTCCACTTT	CASRRTGTGKSPLHF
TRBV13	few	-	TRBJ2-5	TGTGCCAGCAGCTTATACTTCCAAGAGACCCAGTACTTC	CASSLYFQETQYF
TRBV29-1	few	-	TRBJ2-6	TGCAGCGTTGAGGGTATAGGGGCCAACGTCCTGACTTTC	CSVEGIGANVLTF
TRBV21-1	-	-	TRBJ2-1	TGTGCCAGCAGCAAAGAAAAGAGGGTTGAGCAGTTCTTC	CASSKEKRVEQFF
TRBV10-3	few	-	TRBJ2-4	TGTGCCATCAGTTCAGGGGACTTAGCCAAAAACATTCAGTACTTC	CAISSGDLAKNIQYF
TRBV30	-	TRBD1	TRBJ1-2	TGTGCCTGGAGCGAGAACAGGGGCGGCTACACCTTC	CAWSENRGGYTF
TRBV12-3/TRBV12-4	many	-	TRBJ2-2	TGTGCCAGCAGCCCTCCCGGGGAGCTGTTTTTT	CASSPPGELFF
TRBV24-1	few	-	TRBJ2-1	TGTGCCACCAGTGGGGGCCCCAGGGCATGGGGCTCCTACAATGAGCAGTTCTTC	CATSGGPRAWGSYNEQFF
TRBV20-1	many	-	TRBJ2-3	TGCAGTGCTGGGGGGTGGAGCGGCACAGATACGCAGTATTTT	CSAGGWSGTDTQYF
TRBV15	many	-	TRBJ1-5	TGTGCCACCAGCAGAGATCGGAGTGAGCCCCAGCATTTT	CATSRDRSEPQHF
TRBV9	-	-	TRBJ1-4	TGTGCCAGCAGCGTAGGAGGGGTAGGCTTAGCAACTAATGAAAAACTGTTTTTT	CASSVGGVGLATNEKLFF
TRBV10-3	many	-	TRBJ2-2	TGTGCCATCAGTGAGTCGGGAGGCGCTGACACCGGGGAGCTGTTTTTT	CAISESGGADTGELFF
TRBV24-1	-	-	TRBJ2-2	TGTGCCACCAGTGATTTGGAAGCAACGAACACCGGGGAGCTGTTTTTT	CATSDLEATNTGELFF
TRBV7-9	few	-	TRBJ1-3	TGTGCCAGCAGCTTATTCGGCCTAGGACCCGGAGACACCATATATTTT	CASSLFGLGPGDTIYF
TRBV6-5	-	-	TRBJ1-2	TGTGCCAGCAGTTACGGGGGACCGGACTATGGCTACACCTTC	CASSYGGPDYGYTF
TRBV20-1	many	-	TRBJ1-2	TGCAGTGCTAGTTTGCAGCCTACTAACTATGGCTACACCTTC	CSASLQPTNYGYTF
TRBV20-1	many	-	TRBJ2-1	TGCAGTGCTAGAGGGGACGGAAGCTCCTACAATGAGCAGTTCTTC	CSARGDGSSYNEQFF
TRBV5-1	-	TRBD1	TRBJ2-7	TGCGCCAGCAGCTCTGGACAGGCCGTCGGTGAGCAGTACTTC	CASSSGQAVGEQYF
TRBV20-1	-	-	TRBJ1-2	TGCAGTGCTTACAGGGAGGGCTATGGCTACACCTTC	CSAYREGYGYTF
TRBV20-1	many	-	TRBJ1-5	TGCAGTGCTACCAAGGGTAACGTCAATCAGCCCCAGCATTTT	CSATKGNVNQPQHF
TRBV20-1	few	-	TRBJ2-5	TGCAGTGCTCCAAACTCGGGACCCCAAGAGACCCAGTACTTC	CSAPNSGPQETQYF
TRBV7-2	-	-	TRBJ1-1	TGTGCCAGCAGCTTAGAGGGCATCTACACTGAAGCTTTCTTT	CASSLEGIYTEAFF
TRBV18	few	-	TRBJ2-7	TGTGCCAGCTCACCACCGTCGCTAGGCGTACCATCCTACGAGCAGTACTTC	CASSPPSLGVPSYEQYF
TRBV29-1	few	-	TRBJ1-1	TGCAGCGCCCAAGGGGGTGCGTGGGCTTTCTTT	CSAQGGAWAFF
TRBV11-3	-	-	TRBJ2-2	TGTGCCAGCAGCTCAAGGCCCAAGGCCGGGGAGCTGTTTTTT	CASSSRPKAGELFF
TRBV20-1	many	-	TRBJ2-3	TGCAGTGCAAATCCCGTAGATACGCAGTATTTT	CSANPVDTQYF
TRBV12-3/TRBV12-4	few	-	TRBJ1-6	TGTGCCAGCAAACGGGGGGCTAGTTCACCCCTCCACTTT	CASKRGASSPLHF